The 9 T cell receptor beta chains given below trace back to one sample, sequenced in a study of blood T cell repertoires in COVID-19. Assay used: immunoSEQ multiplex PCR; TCRdb lists only in-frame clones, some missing. The data hold 60,000 to 70,000 clones, with almost 85% observed a single time. Specimen: peripheral blood. The receptor set was obtained from a man aged 45-65 years with acute or convalescent COVID-19.

The J gene is TRBJ1-2, the V gene TRBV7-8; TRBD1 matches 10 bases. Germline loops: CDR1 SGHVS, CDR2 FQNEAQ. J was trimmed by 4 bases and V by 5 bases; bases with no gene match: 4. The CDR3 runs 14 residues. Here the CDR3 reads CASSPDRGIYGYTF. As DNA, the CDR3 is TGTGCCAGCAGCCCGGACAGGGGGATCTATGGCTACACCTTC.

The chain joins TRBV5-1 to TRBJ2-6; 10 bases are shared with TRBD1. The V segment lost 4 bases and the J segment 1 base; nucleotides outside the gene matches: 11. This CDR3 contains 19 residues. In germline, CDR1 is SGHRS, CDR2 YFSETQ. CDR3 loop: CASSGTRGQGLSGANVLTF. The CDR3 bases are TGCGCCAGCAGCGGGACGAGGGGACAGGGGCTGTCTGGGGCCAACGTCCTGACTTTC. The full variable domain, completed using reference TRBV5-1 and TRBJ2-6, is KAGVTQTPRYLIKTRGQQVTLSCSPISGHRSVSWYQQTPGQGLQFLFEYFSETQRNKGNFPGRFSGRQFSNSRSEMNVSTLELGDSALYLCASSGTRGQGLSGANVLTFGAGSRLTVL.

This clone was recorded only once. V usage is TRBV3-1 (or the pseudogene TRBV3-2) and J usage is TRBJ1-3; perhaps TRBD1 as D (6 bases). The V and J ends lost 2 bases and 1 base respectively, with 18 bases between them. This CDR3 is built from 18 residues. Germline values: CDR1 LGHDT, CDR2 YNNKEL (reference sequence). CDR3 DNA: TGTGCCAGCAGCCAATATAATCGGCGGGGGCTTTCTGGAAACACCATATATTTT. This encodes CASSQYNRRGLSGNTIYF.

The chain carries TRBV6-5 and TRBJ1-1; D might be TRBD1 (6 bases). Germline V lookup: CDR1 MNHEY, CDR2 SVGAGI. Trimming removed 9 bases at V and 0 bases at J, with 11 bases between. The CDR3 contains 13 residues. In DNA form, the CDR3 reads TGTGCCAGTAAGGGGGTTATGAACACTGAAGCTTTCTTT. Its protein product is CASKGVMNTEAFF.

The rearrangement joins TRBV6-5 to TRBJ1-1; D possibly corresponds to TRBD1 (5 bases). CDR1 and CDR2 (germline): MNHEY, SVGAGI. CDR3 length: 13 residues. Between the trimmed V and J ends, which lost 6 bases and 5 bases, there was a span of 13 bases. Here the CDR3 reads CASRKVGATEAFF. CDR3 in DNA: TGTGCCAGCAGGAAGGTAGGGGCGACTGAAGCTTTCTTT.

V is TRBV14 and J is TRBJ2-3, with no clear D. CDR3 length: 14 amino acids. The V gene's germline CDR1 is SGHDN and CDR2 FVKESK. Trimming shortened V by 1 base and J by 0 bases, and 5 bases separated the two germline ends. DNA for the CDR3: TGTGCCAGCAGCCAAGCAGGCAGCACAGATACGCAGTATTTT. Its protein is CASSQAGSTDTQYF.

The V and J genes are TRBV6-6 and TRBJ2-7; TRBD2 aligns across 10 bases. The V and J ends lost 5 bases and 0 bases, in that order; junction bases with no gene match: 4. The CDR3 spans 15 residues. The germline V gene has CDR1 MNHNY and CDR2 SVGAGI (reference sequence). CDR3 sequence: CASSNSGGSSYEQYF. CDR3 nucleotides: TGTGCCAGCAGTAATAGCGGGGGGAGCTCCTACGAGCAGTACTTC.

The V gene is TRBV5-1, the J gene TRBJ2-7, with D possibly matching TRBD2 (5 bases). V lost 1 base and J 3 bases, leaving 11 bases between the germline ends. This CDR3 is 14 amino acids long. CDR1 and CDR2 (germline): SGHRS, YFSETQ. The CDR3 protein is CASSLLPGSYEQYV. The CDR3 nucleotides are TGCGCCAGCAGCTTGTTACCGGGGAGCTACGAGCAGTACGTC.

The V call is TRBV6-1, the J call TRBJ2-7; 9 nucleotides match TRBD1. After removal of 3 bases from V and 2 bases from J, the junction contained 2 bases not matched to a gene. The V gene's germline CDR1 is MNHNS and CDR2 SASEGT. The CDR3 has 14 amino acids. The CDR3 region is CASSEGTGTYEQYF. The CDR3 DNA reads TGTGCCAGCAGTGAGGGGACAGGGACCTACGAGCAGTACTTC.